The rows below give T cell receptor beta chains drawn from one sample of a study of blood T cell repertoires in COVID-19. The table came from immunoSEQ multiplex PCR; TCRdb's copy has only in-frame clones and leaves some out. The repertoire includes fewer than 200,000 clones, just under 90% of them detected once, and around 12% sits in the top ten. Sequencing was done on a sample of peripheral blood. These receptor sequences come from a woman aged 65 to 85 with COVID-19, enrolled during active disease. Both conserved end residues are part of each CDR3. The D gene is left open where the match is weak. Part of the rows lack a size; the others show once, few, many or a class for expanded clones.

v_call,d_call,j_call,clone_size,cdr3_nt,cdr3_aa
TRBV4-1,TRBD1,TRBJ1-1,-,TGCGCCAGCAGCCAAGACCCTGATCGACAGGGCGGTGAAGCTTTCTTT,CASSQDPDRQGGEAFF
TRBV12-5,-,TRBJ2-5,-,TGTGCTAGTGGTTTGGGGGACGGGAGAGAGACCCAGTACTTC,CASGLGDGRETQYF
TRBV6-5,-,TRBJ1-6,-,TGTGCCAGCATTATCGCAGCGAATAATTCACCCCTCCACTTT,CASIIAANNSPLHF
TRBV27,TRBD2,TRBJ2-1,-,TGTGCCAGCAGTACCCTAGCGGGATACAATGAGCAGTTCTTC,CASSTLAGYNEQFF
TRBV6-2/TRBV6-3,TRBD1,TRBJ1-2,-,TGTGCCAGCAGTCAAAGGGGACAGCTAGCTAACTATGGCTACACCTTC,CASSQRGQLANYGYTF
TRBV24-1,TRBD1,TRBJ1-2,-,TGTGCCACCAGTGGCCGACAGGGAATAAGTCGTGGCTACACCTTC,CATSGRQGISRGYTF
TRBV21-1,-,TRBJ2-5,-,TGTGCCAGCAGCAAAGTCGGTTGGCAGGTGCCCTGCGCCCAGTACTTC,CASSKVGWQVPCAQYF
TRBV12-5,-,TRBJ2-1,-,TGTGCTAGTGGTTTTGGAGGGAGCGATTACAATGAGCAGTTCTTC,CASGFGGSDYNEQFF
TRBV20-1,TRBD2,TRBJ2-2,-,TGCAGTGCTAGTTGGGCCGGGACTAGCGGGAGATTGTTCGGGGAGCTGTTTTTT,CSASWAGTSGRLFGELFF
TRBV28,-,TRBJ1-5,-,TGTGCCAGCAGTTCGCTTCGTGGCCTCCAGGGCAATCAGCCCCAGCATTTT,CASSSLRGLQGNQPQHF
TRBV30,-,TRBJ2-7,-,TGTGCCTGGGGTCGAGGGATAACCTACGAGCAGTACTTC,CAWGRGITYEQYF
TRBV28,-,TRBJ1-1,-,TGTGCCAGCAGGACTATGAACACTGAAGCTTTCTTT,CASRTMNTEAFF
TRBV7-9,TRBD1,TRBJ1-1,-,TGTGCCAGCAGCTTAAGGGGGACAGGGAACACTGAAGCTTTCTTT,CASSLRGTGNTEAFF
TRBV3-1/TRBV3-2,-,TRBJ2-5,few,TGTGCCAGCAGCCAAGACCTAGTACAAGAGACCCAGTACTTC,CASSQDLVQETQYF
TRBV19,TRBD1,TRBJ1-1,-,TGTGCCAGTAGTACGGGACAGGGGGGGTTTATGAACACTGAAGCTTTCTTT,CASSTGQGGFMNTEAFF
TRBV19,-,TRBJ1-1,-,TGTGCCAGTACCTCAACGGAGCACACTGAAGCTTTCTTT,CASTSTEHTEAFF
TRBV15,-,TRBJ1-3,-,TGTGCCACCAGCAGAGATAGCCGTTCTGGAAACACCATATATTTT,CATSRDSRSGNTIYF
TRBV24-1,-,TRBJ1-1,-,TGTGCCACCAGTGCCGGCAGGGGTAACACTGAAGCTTTCTTT,CATSAGRGNTEAFF
TRBV9,-,TRBJ1-5,-,TGTGCCAGCAGCGTAGCAGGGGGCAATCAGCCCCAGCATTTT,CASSVAGGNQPQHF
TRBV28,TRBD1,TRBJ2-7,-,TGTGCCAGCAGTACTTCCGGGACAGGTTTGTACGAGCAGTACTTC,CASSTSGTGLYEQYF
TRBV28,TRBD1,TRBJ1-5,-,TGTGCCAGCAGTTCACTGACAGGGATTCAGCCCCAGCATTTT,CASSSLTGIQPQHF
TRBV19,-,TRBJ1-4,-,TGTGCCAGTCGAACCTTGAGGGAGAGAGGTGAAAAACTGTTTTTT,CASRTLRERGEKLFF
TRBV4-1,-,TRBJ2-1,once,TGCGCCAGCAGCCAAGATACTAGGCTAAAGCAGTTCTTC,CASSQDTRLKQFF
TRBV5-1,-,TRBJ2-3,-,TGCGCCAGCAGCTTGGCGGGCGGGACAGATACGCAGTATTTT,CASSLAGGTDTQYF
TRBV19,-,TRBJ2-7,once,TGTGCCAGTAGGGAGGGAGGAAACTACGAGCAGTACTTC,CASREGGNYEQYF
TRBV4-1,-,TRBJ2-5,few,TGCGCCAGCAGCCTGAGTGAACGGGTCCAAGAGACCCAGTACTTC,CASSLSERVQETQYF
TRBV5-4,-,TRBJ1-6,-,TGTGCCAGCAGTCCGGTCGGGGGTTTAAAGAATTCACCCCTCCACTTT,CASSPVGGLKNSPLHF
TRBV20-1,-,TRBJ2-7,once,TGCAGTGCTAGAGTAGACTACGAGCAGTACTTC,CSARVDYEQYF
TRBV10-3,-,TRBJ1-5,-,TGTGCCATCAGTGCAAGCGAGTTTAGCAATCAGCCCCAGCATTTT,CAISASEFSNQPQHF
TRBV11-3,TRBD1,TRBJ2-7,-,TGTGCCAGCAGCTTAGTGGCAGGGGGCTACGAGCAGTACTTC,CASSLVAGGYEQYF
TRBV5-1,TRBD2,TRBJ2-2,-,TGCGCCAGCAGCTTGTCTCCGGGGGGGCTGTTTTTT,CASSLSPGGLFF
TRBV18,-,TRBJ1-6,-,TGTGCCAGCTCACTTGGGACTCTCTATAATTCACCCCTCCACTTT,CASSLGTLYNSPLHF
TRBV11-1,-,TRBJ1-2,-,TGTGCCAGCAGTTTCGGGACACCGGACCACTATGGCTACACCTTC,CASSFGTPDHYGYTF
TRBV11-2,TRBD1,TRBJ1-6,once,TGTGCCAGCAGCCTATCCCTGGACAGGGGGCATTCACCCCTCCACTTT,CASSLSLDRGHSPLHF
TRBV4-1,-,TRBJ1-2,-,TGCGCCAGCAGCCATGTCGGGGACACATACCTCTATGGCTACACCTTC,CASSHVGDTYLYGYTF
TRBV2,TRBD1,TRBJ2-7,-,TGTGCCAGCACCGGGGACAGATCCTACGAGCAGTACTTC,CASTGDRSYEQYF
TRBV6-6,-,TRBJ1-5,-,TGTGCCAGCAGTTACCCCCTCAGTCAGCCCCAGCATTTT,CASSYPLSQPQHF
TRBV11-1,-,TRBJ2-7,once,TGTGCCAGCAGCCATTTCTTAGTTAGCGGCTCCGAGCAGTACTTC,CASSHFLVSGSEQYF